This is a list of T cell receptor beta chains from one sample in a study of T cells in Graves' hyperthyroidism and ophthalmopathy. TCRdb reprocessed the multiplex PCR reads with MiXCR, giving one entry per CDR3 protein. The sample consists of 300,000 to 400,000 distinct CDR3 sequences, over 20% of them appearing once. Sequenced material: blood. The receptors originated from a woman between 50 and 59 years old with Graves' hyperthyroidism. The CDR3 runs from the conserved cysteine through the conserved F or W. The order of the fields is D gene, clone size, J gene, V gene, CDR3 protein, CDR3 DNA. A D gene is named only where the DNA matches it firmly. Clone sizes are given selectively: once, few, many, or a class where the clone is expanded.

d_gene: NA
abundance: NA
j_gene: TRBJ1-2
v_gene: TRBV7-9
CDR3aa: CASSLASWNWKNGYTF
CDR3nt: TGTGCCAGCAGCTTAGCGTCGTGGAATTGGAAGAATGGCTACACCTTC

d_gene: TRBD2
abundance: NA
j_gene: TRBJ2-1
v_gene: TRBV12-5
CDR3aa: CASASGGSSYNEQFF
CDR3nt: TGTGCTAGTGCCTCTGGCGGGAGCTCCTACAATGAGCAGTTCTTC

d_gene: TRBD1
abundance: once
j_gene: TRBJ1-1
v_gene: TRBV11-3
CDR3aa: CASNMTGSDAFF
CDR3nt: TGTGCCAGCAACATGACAGGGAGCGATGCTTTCTTT

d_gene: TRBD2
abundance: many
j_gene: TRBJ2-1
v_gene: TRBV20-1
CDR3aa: CSARALLLAGVNEQFF
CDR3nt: TGCAGTGCTAGAGCCCTATTGCTAGCGGGGGTTAATGAGCAGTTCTTC

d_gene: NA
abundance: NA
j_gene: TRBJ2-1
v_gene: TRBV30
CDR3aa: CAWNSGTALNEQFF
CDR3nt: TGTGCCTGGAATTCAGGGACGGCTCTCAATGAGCAGTTCTTC

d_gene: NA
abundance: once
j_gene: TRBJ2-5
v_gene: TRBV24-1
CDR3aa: CATTASGSRETQYF
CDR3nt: TGTGCCACCACGGCGAGCGGTTCGCGGGAGACCCAGTACTTC

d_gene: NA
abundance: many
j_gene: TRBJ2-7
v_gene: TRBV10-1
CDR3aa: CASGRTSYEQYF
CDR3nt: TGCGCCAGCGGGAGGACCTCCTACGAGCAGTACTTC

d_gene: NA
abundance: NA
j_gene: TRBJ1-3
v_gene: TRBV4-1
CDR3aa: CASSQLGTGNTIYF
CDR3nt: TGCGCCAGCAGCCAACTTGGAACTGGAAACACCATATATTTT

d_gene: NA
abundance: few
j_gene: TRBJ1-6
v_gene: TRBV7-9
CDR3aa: CASRPTGEGSPLHF
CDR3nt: TGTGCCAGCAGGCCTACGGGGGAGGGGTCACCCCTCCACTTT

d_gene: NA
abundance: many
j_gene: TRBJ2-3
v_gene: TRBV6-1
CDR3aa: CASSHSSSTDTQYF
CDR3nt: TGTGCCAGCAGTCACTCTTCTAGCACAGATACGCAGTATTTT

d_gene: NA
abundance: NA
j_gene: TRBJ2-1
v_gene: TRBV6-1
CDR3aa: CASKASTYNEQFF
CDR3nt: TGTGCCAGTAAGGCTTCTACCTACAATGAGCAGTTCTTC

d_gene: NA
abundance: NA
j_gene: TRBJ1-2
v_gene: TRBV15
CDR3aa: CATSRDRRDKYGYTF
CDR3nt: TGTGCCACCAGCAGAGATAGGAGGGATAAGTATGGCTACACCTTC

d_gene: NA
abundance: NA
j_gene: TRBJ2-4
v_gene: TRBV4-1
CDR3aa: CASSQSVLAKNIQYF
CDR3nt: TGCGCCAGCAGCCAATCAGTCTTGGCCAAAAACATTCAGTACTTC

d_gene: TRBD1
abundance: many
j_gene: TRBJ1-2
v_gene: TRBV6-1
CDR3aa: CASSATGGRYTF
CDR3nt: TGTGCCAGCAGTGCGACAGGGGGCCGCTACACCTTC

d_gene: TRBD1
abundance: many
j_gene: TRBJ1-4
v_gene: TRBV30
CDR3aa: CAWSDDRGLEKLFF
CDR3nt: TGTGCCTGGAGCGACGACAGGGGGCTTGAAAAACTGTTTTTT

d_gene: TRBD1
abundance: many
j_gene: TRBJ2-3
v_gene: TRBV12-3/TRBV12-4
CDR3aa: CASSPGQGVGTDTQYF
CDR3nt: TGTGCCAGCAGTCCGGGACAGGGGGTGGGCACAGATACGCAGTATTTT

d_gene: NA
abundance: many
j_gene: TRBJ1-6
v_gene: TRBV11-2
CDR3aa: CASSLGVDSPLHF
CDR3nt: TGTGCCAGCAGCTTAGGGGTGGATTCACCCCTCCACTTT

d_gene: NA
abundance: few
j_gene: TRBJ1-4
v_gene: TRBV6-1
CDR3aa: CASSGQNLNEKLFF
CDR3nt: TGTGCCAGCAGTGGGCAGAATCTTAATGAAAAACTGTTTTTT

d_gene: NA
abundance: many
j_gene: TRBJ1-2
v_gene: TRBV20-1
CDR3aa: CSASNQGDYGYTF
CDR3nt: TGCAGTGCTAGCAATCAGGGAGACTATGGCTACACCTTC